This record looks at one T cell receptor (beta chain) sequence and its context. Under the authors' procedure: Quantification of nucleated cells was approximated via reference gene primer amplification. Generated by immunoSEQ multiplex PCR, the TCRdb table keeps only in-frame clones and is missing some. For V, J and clone size, that table is used; D and trimming come from the DNA. The table records some 210,000 clones, 75% to 85% of them present only once. The data stem from a study of blood T cell repertoires in COVID-19. Overall study: PBMCs, B-cell-depleted T cells, or T cells provided the cDNA or gDNA that made up the material.

Participants had their cohort set by participant-reported clinical history. Sequencing was performed on PBMCs or T cells enriched from blood (not recorded which). This sequence originates from a man between 25 and 39 years old with acute COVID-19.

The CDR3 protein is CAHNARDRVMYF. The CDR3 DNA sequence: TGTGCCCATAATGCCCGGGACAGGGTTATGTACTTC. This chain uses TRBV30 with TRBJ2-7; TRBD1 matches at 9 bases. CDR1 GTSNPN and CDR2 SVGIG come from the germline V gene (reference sequence). The CDR3 has 12 residues. The junction had 14 bases not matched to a gene; V was cut back by 8 bases and J by 12 bases.